Sequencing of this T cell receptor beta chain was carried out in a study of cytomegalovirus exposure and HLA in healthy donors. Among the donors, all were healthy bone marrow donors. Germline V CDR1 and CDR2: SSHAT, FNYEAQ (reference sequence). CDR3 size: 20 residues. The PCR used 60 Vbeta and 13 Jbeta primers. Sequencing used immunoSEQ multiplex PCR; TCRdb keeps in-frame clones, though not all of them. This sample carries approximately 100,000 clones, 77% of them seen once, and the ten largest clones take 9.5% to 13%. This clone has a handful of counts. One junction end does not reproduce the germline sequence, and a read error may be involved.

This clonotype was sampled from a man aged 35 to 55 in good health and CMV-seropositive. This chain links TRBV7-7 with TRBJ2-2; perhaps TRBD2 as D (6 bases). The sequenced sample consisted of PBMCs. CDR3: CASSPLAGQVGGANTGELFF. The CDR3 DNA sequence: TGTGCTAGCAGCCCACTTGCAGGTCAAGTGGGAGGTGCGAACACCGGGGAGCTGTTTTTT.